The text below deals with one TCR beta chain. Its antigen is still unknown. Extracted RNA was reverse transcribed, and the resulting cDNA served as sequencing template. Sequencing used immunoSEQ multiplex PCR; TCRdb keeps in-frame clones, though not all of them. The sample contains 15,000 to 20,000 clones, around 50% of which appear only once. The data are from a study of CD8+ T cells in alopecia areata. The study's findings and limits: Mice showed TCR sharing more clearly than patients did, possibly owing to HLA. Scalp clonality, together with expanded CD8+ clones among the top 100, fell significantly with tofacitinib.

This sample's treatment: oral pan-JAK inhibitor, 5-10 mg twice daily. Researchers gathered lesional scalp punch biopsies and peripheral blood from patients with alopecia areata. This receptor was taken from a human donor with alopecia areata. The material sequenced was skin, taken at week 4, from a patient treated with tofacitinib.

The CDR3 spells CASSQDVGRTDTQYF. CDR3 nucleotide sequence: TGTGCCAGCAGCCAAGATGTCGGGAGAACAGATACGCAGTATTTT. V usage is TRBV14 and J usage is TRBJ2-3; the D gene is possibly TRBD2 (6 bases). The germline V gene has CDR1 SGHDN and CDR2 FVKESK. V gave up 0 bases and J gave up 3 bases, with 10 bases separating them. CDR3 length: 15 amino acids.